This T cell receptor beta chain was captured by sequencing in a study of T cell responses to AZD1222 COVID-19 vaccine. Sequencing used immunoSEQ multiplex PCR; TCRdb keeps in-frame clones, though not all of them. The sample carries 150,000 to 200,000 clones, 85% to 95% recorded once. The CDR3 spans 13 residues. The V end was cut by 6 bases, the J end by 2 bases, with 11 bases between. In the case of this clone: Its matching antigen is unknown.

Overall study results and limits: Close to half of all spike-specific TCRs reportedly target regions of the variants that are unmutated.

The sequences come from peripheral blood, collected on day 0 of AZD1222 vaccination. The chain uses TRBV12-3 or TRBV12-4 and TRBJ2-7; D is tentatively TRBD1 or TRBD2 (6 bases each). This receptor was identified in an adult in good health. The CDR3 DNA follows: TGTGCCAGCAGCCCGGGGGCTCCCTACGAGCAGTACTTC. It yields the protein CASSPGAPYEQYF.